What follows is one T cell receptor beta chain and its context. Donors came from a validation cohort of fewer than 150 subjects, distinct from the first 666-subject cohort. TCRdb keeps only in-frame clones here, not all; method: immunoSEQ multiplex PCR. Of around 180,000 clones listed, around 86% are singletons. The entry originates in a study of cytomegalovirus exposure and HLA in healthy donors. The germline V gene has CDR1 SGHTA and CDR2 FQGNSA. The CDR3 consists of 15 residues. V was pared by 2 bases and J by 3 bases, with 5 bases of the junction left unmatched. This receptor was obtained from a woman between 18 and 29 years old in good health and CMV-seronegative. What was sequenced was PBMCs. J is TRBJ1-1 and V is TRBV7-2; 8 bases map to TRBD1. The CDR3 is CASSLFRGRDTEAFF. CDR3 bases: TGTGCCAGCAGCTTATTCAGGGGGCGAGACACTGAAGCTTTCTTT. The full variable domain, its missing parts supplied by reference TRBV7-2 and TRBJ1-1, is GAGVSQSPSNKVTEKGKDVELRCDPISGHTALYWYRQSLGQGLEFLIYFQGNSAPDKSGLPSDRFSAERTGGSVSTLTIQRTQQEDSAVYLCASSLFRGRDTEAFFGQGTRLTVV.